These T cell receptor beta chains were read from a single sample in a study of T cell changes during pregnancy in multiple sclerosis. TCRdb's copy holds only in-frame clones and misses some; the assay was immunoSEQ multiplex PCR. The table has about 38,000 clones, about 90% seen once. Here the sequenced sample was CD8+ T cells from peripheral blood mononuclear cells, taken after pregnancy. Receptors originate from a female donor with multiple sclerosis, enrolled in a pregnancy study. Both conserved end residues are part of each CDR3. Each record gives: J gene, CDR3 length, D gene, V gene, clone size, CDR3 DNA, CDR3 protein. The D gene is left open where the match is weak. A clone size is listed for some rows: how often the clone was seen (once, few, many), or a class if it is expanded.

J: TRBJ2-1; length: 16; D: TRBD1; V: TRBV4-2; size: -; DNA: TGTGCCAGCAGCCAAGAGCCGGGACAGGGATACAATGAGCAGTTCTTC; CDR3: CASSQEPGQGYNEQFF
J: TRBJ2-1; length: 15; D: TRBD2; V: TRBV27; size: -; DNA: TGTGCCAGCAGTTTAGGACTAGCGGGGTACAATGAGCAGTTCTTC; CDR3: CASSLGLAGYNEQFF
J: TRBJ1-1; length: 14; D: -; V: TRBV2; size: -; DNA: TGTGCCAGCAGTGTGTCAGGGCCGAACACTGAAGCTTTCTTT; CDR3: CASSVSGPNTEAFF
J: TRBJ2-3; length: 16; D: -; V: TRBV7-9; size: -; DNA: TGTGCCAGCAGCCCCGCGGTAAGCGGAGCCACAGATACGCAGTATTTT; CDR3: CASSPAVSGATDTQYF
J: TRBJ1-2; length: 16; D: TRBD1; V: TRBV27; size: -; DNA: TGTGCCAGCAGTCGTCCCGGGACAGGGGGCACAGGGGGCTACACCTTC; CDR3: CASSRPGTGGTGGYTF
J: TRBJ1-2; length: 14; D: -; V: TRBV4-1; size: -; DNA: TGCGCCAGCAGCCAAGTTCTGGGGGCGGGTGGCTACACCTTC; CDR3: CASSQVLGAGGYTF
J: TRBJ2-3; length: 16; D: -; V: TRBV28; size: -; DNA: TGTGCCAGCAGTCCGCGACAGGTCCTTTTCACAGATACGCAGTATTTT; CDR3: CASSPRQVLFTDTQYF
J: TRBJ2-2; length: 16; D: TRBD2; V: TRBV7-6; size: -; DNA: TGTGCCAGCAGCTTAGCAGGACTAGCGGGCAACGGGGAGCTGTTTTTT; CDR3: CASSLAGLAGNGELFF
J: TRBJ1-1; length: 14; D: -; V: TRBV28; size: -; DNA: TGTGCCAGCAGTTTGGCAGGCTCGGTCACTGAAGCTTTCTTT; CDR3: CASSLAGSVTEAFF
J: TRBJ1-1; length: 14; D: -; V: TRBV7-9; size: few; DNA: TGTGCCAGCAGCTTAGAGCAGACAAACACTGAAGCTTTCTTT; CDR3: CASSLEQTNTEAFF
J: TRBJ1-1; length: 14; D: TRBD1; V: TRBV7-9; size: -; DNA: TGTGCCAGCAGCTTCTACAGGGGAGGCACTGAAGCTTTCTTT; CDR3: CASSFYRGGTEAFF
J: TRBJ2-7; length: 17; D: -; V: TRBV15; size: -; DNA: TGTGCCACCAGCAGAGATCAGCAGGGTAGGGGCTCCTACGAGCAGTACTTC; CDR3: CATSRDQQGRGSYEQYF
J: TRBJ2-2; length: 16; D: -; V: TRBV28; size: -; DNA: TGTGCCAGCAGCTTGGCGGGACTCACGAACACCGGGGAGCTGTTTTTT; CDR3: CASSLAGLTNTGELFF
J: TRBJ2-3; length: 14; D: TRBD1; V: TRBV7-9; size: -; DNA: TGTGCCAGCACCCCGGACAGGTTCCCAGATACGCAGTATTTT; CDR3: CASTPDRFPDTQYF
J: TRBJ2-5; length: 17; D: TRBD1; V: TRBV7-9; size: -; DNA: TGTGCCAGCAGCTTCACCCACGGGACAGGGGGCGGGAAGACCCAGTACTTC; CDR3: CASSFTHGTGGGKTQYF
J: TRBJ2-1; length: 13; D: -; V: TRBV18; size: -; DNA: TGTGCCAGCCAGAGAGTCCGGGGGAATGAGCAGTTCTTC; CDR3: CASQRVRGNEQFF
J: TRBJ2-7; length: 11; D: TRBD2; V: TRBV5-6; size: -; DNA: TGTGCCAGCAGCCAAGCGGGGGAGCAGTACTTC; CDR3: CASSQAGEQYF
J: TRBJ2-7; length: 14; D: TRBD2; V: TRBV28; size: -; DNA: TGTGCCAGCAGTCTTAGCGGGAGGGCAGTCGAGCAGTACTTC; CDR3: CASSLSGRAVEQYF
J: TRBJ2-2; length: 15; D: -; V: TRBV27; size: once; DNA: TGTGCCAGCAGTTTAGTACAGACAAACACCGGGGAGCTGTTTTTT; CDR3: CASSLVQTNTGELFF
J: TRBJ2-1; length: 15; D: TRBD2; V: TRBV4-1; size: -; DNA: TGCGCCAGCAGCTCCCAGCGGGAGGCTTACAATGAGCAGTTCTTC; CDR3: CASSSQREAYNEQFF
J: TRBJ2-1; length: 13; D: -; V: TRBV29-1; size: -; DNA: TGCAGCATAGGGTGGAGGGGTTACAATGAGCAGTTCTTC; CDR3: CSIGWRGYNEQFF
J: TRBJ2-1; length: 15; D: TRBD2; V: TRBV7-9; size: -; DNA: TGTGCCAGCAGCTTTAGCGGGGGGGCGAGTGACGAGCAGTTCTTC; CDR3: CASSFSGGASDEQFF
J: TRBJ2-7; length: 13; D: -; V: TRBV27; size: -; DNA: TGTGCCAGCAGTTCGGGAGCTTCCTACGAGCAGTACTTC; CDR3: CASSSGASYEQYF
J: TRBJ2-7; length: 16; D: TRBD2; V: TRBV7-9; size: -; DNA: TGTGCCAGCAGCCACGGACTAGCGGGAGCCGTCAACGAGCAGTACTTC; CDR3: CASSHGLAGAVNEQYF
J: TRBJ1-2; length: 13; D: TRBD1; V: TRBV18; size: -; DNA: TGTGCCAGCTCTCCCGGGACAGGGGAAAGCTACACCTTC; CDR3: CASSPGTGESYTF
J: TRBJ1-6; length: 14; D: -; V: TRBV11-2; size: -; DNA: TGTGCCAGCAGCTTAGGACGGGGGGCGAGGCCCCTCCACTTT; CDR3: CASSLGRGARPLHF
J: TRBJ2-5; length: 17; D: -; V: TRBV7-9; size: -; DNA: TGTGCCAGCAGCTCACGATTTGAGACATTCAGAGTAGAGACCCAGTACTTC; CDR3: CASSSRFETFRVETQYF
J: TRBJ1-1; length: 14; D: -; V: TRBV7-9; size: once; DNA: TGTGCCAGCAGCGGCACAGACGTGAACACTGAAGCTTTCTTT; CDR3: CASSGTDVNTEAFF
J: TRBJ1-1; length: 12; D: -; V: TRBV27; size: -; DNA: TGTGCCAGCCAGCGGGGCAGCACTGAAGCTTTCTTT; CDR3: CASQRGSTEAFF
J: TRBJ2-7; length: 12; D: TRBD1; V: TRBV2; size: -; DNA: TGTGCCATCCGACAGGGTCCCTACGAGCAGTACTTC; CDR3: CAIRQGPYEQYF
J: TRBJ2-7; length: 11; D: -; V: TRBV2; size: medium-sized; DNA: TGTGCCAGCATCCGGGATTACGAGCAGTACTTC; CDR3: CASIRDYEQYF
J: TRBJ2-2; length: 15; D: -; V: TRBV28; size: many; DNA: TGTGCCAGCAGTTCCTCGGACAGACACACCGGGGAGCTGTTTTTT; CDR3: CASSSSDRHTGELFF
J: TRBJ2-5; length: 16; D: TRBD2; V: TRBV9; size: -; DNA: TGTGCCAGCAGCGCCGGACTAGCGGGAGTCCAAGAGACCCAGTACTTC; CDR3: CASSAGLAGVQETQYF
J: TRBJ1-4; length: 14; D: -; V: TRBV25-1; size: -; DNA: TGTGCCAGCAGTGAAACAGGGCTGAATGAAAAACTGTTTTTT; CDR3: CASSETGLNEKLFF
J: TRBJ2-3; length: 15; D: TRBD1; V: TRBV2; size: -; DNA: TGTGCCAGCAGTGAAGCGCTAACAGGGGATAATACGCAGTATTTT; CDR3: CASSEALTGDNTQYF
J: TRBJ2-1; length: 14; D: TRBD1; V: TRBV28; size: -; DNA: TGTGCCAGCAGCACCGGGACAGGGCCCCATGAGCAGTTCTTC; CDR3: CASSTGTGPHEQFF
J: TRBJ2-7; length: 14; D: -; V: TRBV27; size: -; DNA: TGTGCCAGCAGTTTAGGAGAGGGCTCCTACGAGCAGTACTTC; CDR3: CASSLGEGSYEQYF
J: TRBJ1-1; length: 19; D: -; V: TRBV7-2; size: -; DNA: TGTGCCAGCAGCTTAGATTTCTCTGCGGGGGCCAGGGGGAACACTGAAGCTTTCTTT; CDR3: CASSLDFSAGARGNTEAFF
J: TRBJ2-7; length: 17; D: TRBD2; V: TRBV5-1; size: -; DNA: TGCGCCAGCAGCACTGGGATGGGCGGGAGGCCTTCCTACGAGCAGTACTTC; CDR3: CASSTGMGGRPSYEQYF
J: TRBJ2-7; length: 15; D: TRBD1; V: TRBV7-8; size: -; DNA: TGTGCCAGCAGCACCCGGACAGGGGGCGCAAACGAGCAGTACTTC; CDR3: CASSTRTGGANEQYF
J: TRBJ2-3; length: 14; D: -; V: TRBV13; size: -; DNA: TGTGCCAGCAGCTTAGGCGGGAGCCCAGATACGCAGTATTTT; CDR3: CASSLGGSPDTQYF
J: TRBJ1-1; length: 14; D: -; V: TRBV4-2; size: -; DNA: TGTGCCAGCAGCCAAGTGCCAGGGAACACTGAAGCTTTCTTT; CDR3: CASSQVPGNTEAFF
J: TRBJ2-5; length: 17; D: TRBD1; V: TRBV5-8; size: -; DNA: TGTGCCAGCCATTACCCGGGACAGGGGGCGCGTGGGGAGACCCAGTACTTC; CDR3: CASHYPGQGARGETQYF
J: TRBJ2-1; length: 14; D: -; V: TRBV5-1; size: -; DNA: TGCGCCAGCAGCCGGGACTTCTCCTACAATGAGCAGTTCTTC; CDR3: CASSRDFSYNEQFF
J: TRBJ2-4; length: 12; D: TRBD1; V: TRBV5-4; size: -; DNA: TGTGCCAGCAGCTTACAGGGGGACATTCAGTACTTC; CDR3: CASSLQGDIQYF
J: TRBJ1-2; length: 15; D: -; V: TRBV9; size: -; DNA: TGTGCCAGCAGCGTACGGGGTGGGGATTCTCGTGGCTACACCTTC; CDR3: CASSVRGGDSRGYTF
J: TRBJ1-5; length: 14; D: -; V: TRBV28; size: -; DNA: TGTGCCAGCAGTACCGGGGTGAGCAATCAGCCCCAGCATTTT; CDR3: CASSTGVSNQPQHF
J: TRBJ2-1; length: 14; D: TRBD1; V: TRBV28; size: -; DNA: TGTGCCAGCAGTTCTAGACAGGGCTACAATGAGCAGTTCTTC; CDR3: CASSSRQGYNEQFF
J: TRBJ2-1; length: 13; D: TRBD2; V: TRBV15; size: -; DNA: TGTGCCACGGGACTAGCGGGAAATAGTGAGCAGTTCTTC; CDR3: CATGLAGNSEQFF
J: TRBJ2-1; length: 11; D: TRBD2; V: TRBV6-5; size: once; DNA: TGTGCCAGCAGACTGGGGGGGGAGCAGTTCTTC; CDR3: CASRLGGEQFF
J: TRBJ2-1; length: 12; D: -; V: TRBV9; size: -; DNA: TGTGCCAGCAGCCCAGGGGTGGAAGAGCAGTTCTTC; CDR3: CASSPGVEEQFF
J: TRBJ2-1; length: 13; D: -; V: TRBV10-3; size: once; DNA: TGTGCCATCAGTGAGTTACGCGACAATGAGCAGTTCTTC; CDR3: CAISELRDNEQFF
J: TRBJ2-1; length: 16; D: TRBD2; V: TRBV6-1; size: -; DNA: TGTGCCAGCAGTGCAACACTGGGACTAGCGGACAATGAGCAGTTCTTC; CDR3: CASSATLGLADNEQFF
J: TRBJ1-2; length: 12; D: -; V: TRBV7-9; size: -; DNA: TGTGCCAGCACCCCAGGATTAACCAGCTACACCTTC; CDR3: CASTPGLTSYTF
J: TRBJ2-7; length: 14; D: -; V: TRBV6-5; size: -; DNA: TGTGCCAGCAGTTACGAGGAGAGCTCCTACGAGCAGTACTTC; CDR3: CASSYEESSYEQYF
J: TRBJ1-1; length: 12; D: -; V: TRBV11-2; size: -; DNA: TGTGCCAGCAGCTGGCCGGGTATTGAAGCTTTCTTT; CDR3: CASSWPGIEAFF